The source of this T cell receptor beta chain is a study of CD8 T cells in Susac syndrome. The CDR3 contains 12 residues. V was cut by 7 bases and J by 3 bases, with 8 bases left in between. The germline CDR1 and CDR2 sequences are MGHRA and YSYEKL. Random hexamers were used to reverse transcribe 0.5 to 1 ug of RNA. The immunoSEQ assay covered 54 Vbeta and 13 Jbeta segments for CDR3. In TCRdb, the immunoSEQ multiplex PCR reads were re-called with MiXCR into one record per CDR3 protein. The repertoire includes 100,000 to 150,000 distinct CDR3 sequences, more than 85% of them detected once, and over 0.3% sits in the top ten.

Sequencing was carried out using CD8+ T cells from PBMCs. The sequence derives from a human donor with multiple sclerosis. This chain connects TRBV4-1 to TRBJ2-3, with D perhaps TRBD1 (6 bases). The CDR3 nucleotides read TGCGCCAGCACAGGGGAGACAGATACGCAGTATTTT. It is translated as CASTGETDTQYF.